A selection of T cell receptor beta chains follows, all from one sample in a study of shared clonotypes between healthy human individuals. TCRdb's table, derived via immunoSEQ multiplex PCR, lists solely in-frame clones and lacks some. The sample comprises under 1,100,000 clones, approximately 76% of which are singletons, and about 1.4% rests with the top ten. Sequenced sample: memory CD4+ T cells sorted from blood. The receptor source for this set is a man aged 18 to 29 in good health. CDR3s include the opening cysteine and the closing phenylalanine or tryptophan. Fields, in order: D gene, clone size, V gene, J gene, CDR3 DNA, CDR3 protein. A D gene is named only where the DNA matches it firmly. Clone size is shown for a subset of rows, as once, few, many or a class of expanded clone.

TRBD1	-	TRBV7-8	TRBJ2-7	TGTGCCAGCAGCTCTGGGACAGGGAGCTACGAGCAGTACTTC	CASSSGTGSYEQYF
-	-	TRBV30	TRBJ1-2	TGTGCCTGGAGTGTTACATTAATGGGGCTCGGGTATGGCTACACCTTC	CAWSVTLMGLGYGYTF
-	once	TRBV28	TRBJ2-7	TGTGCCAGCAGTCCCCCCGGCGGGTCCTACGAGCAGTACTTC	CASSPPGGSYEQYF
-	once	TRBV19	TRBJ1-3	TGTGCCAGTAGTATCGGAGGGATTAGAGGAAACACCATATATTTT	CASSIGGIRGNTIYF
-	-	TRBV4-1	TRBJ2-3	TGCGCCAGCAGCCAAGCCCCTAACAGGGCAAGCACAGATACGCAGTATTTT	CASSQAPNRASTDTQYF
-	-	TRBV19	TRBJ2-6	TGTGCCAGTAGTATTGGGGGCTCGGTTCTGGGGGCCAACGTCCTGACTTTC	CASSIGGSVLGANVLTF
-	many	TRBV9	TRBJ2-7	TGTGCCAGCAGCCCCCCCGGCAGAAAGGGCTACGAGCAGTACTTC	CASSPPGRKGYEQYF
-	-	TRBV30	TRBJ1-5	TGTGCCTGGGCAAGACAGGTAGGTCAGCCCCAGCATTTT	CAWARQVGQPQHF
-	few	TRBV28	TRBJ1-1	TGTGCCAGCAGTCTGATGAGGGGGTCAGGGAAAGCTTTCTTT	CASSLMRGSGKAFF
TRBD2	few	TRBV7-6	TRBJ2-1	TGTGCCAGCAGCCCACGACCGGGACTAGCGGGGGGTACCGGTGAGCAGTTCTTC	CASSPRPGLAGGTGEQFF
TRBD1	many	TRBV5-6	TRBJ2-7	TGTGCCAGCAGCTTGTACCGGGACAGCAGTATTTACGAGCAGTACTTC	CASSLYRDSSIYEQYF
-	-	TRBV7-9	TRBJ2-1	TGTGCCAGCAGCCCCGGGACTTTCAATGAGCAGTTCTTC	CASSPGTFNEQFF
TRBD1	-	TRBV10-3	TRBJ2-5	TGTGCCATCAGCCGCCCAGGGGGAGAGACCCAGTACTTC	CAISRPGGETQYF
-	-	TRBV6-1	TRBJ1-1	TGTGCCAGCGGGGCTACGGGGAAGAACACTGAAGCTTTCTTT	CASGATGKNTEAFF
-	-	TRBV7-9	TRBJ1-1	TGTGCCAGCAGCTCGAACGGACCTGAAGCTTTCTTT	CASSSNGPEAFF
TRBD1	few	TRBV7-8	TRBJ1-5	TGTGCCAGCAGCTTGGGGGGACAGGACCATCAGCCCCAGCATTTT	CASSLGGQDHQPQHF
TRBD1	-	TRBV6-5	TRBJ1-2	TGTGCCAGCAGTTCCGGGACAGGGGGGTGCACCTTC	CASSSGTGGCTF